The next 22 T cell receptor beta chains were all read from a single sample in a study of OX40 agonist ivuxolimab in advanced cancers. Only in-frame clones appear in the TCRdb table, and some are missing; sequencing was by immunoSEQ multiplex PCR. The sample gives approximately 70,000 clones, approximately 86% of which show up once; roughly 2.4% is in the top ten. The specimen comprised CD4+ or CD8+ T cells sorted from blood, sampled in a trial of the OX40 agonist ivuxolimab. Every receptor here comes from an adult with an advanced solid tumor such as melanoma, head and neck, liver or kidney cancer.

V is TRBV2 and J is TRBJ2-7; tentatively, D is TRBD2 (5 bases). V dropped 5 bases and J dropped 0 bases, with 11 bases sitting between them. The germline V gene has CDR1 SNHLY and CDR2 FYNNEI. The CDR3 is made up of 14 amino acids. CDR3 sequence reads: CASSSDSSSYEQYF. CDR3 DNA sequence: TGTGCCAGCAGTTCGGACTCAAGCTCCTACGAGCAGTACTTC.

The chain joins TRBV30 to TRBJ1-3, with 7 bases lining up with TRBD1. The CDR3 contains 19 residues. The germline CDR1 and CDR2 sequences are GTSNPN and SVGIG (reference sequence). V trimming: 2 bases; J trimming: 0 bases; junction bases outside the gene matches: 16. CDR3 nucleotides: TGTGCCTGGAGTCCAGGCCAGGGGGAAAAGGGGCTCTCTGGAAACACCATATATTTT. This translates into CAWSPGQGEKGLSGNTIYF.

This CDR3 reads CASSLGTGGTDTQYF. CDR3 DNA sequence: TGTGCCAGCTCACTAGGGACAGGGGGCACAGATACGCAGTATTTT. The V and J genes are TRBV18 and TRBJ2-3; 10 bases agree with TRBD1. CDR3 length: 15 amino acids. After removal of 4 bases from V and 1 base from J, the junction contained 2 bases not matched to a gene. CDR1 and CDR2 from the germline V gene are KGHSH and LQKENI.

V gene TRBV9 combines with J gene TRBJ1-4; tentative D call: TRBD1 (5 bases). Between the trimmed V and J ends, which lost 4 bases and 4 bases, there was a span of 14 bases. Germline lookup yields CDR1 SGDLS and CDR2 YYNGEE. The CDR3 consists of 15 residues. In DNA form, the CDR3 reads TGTGCCAGCAGCAGCAGGGCCCGGGGTAATGAAAAACTGTTTTTT. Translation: CASSSRARGNEKLFF.

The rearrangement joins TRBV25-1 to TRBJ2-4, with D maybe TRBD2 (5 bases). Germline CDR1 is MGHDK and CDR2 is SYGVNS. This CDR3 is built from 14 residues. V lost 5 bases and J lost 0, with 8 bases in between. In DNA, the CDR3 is TGTGCCAGCAGTTACCGGGGAGCCAAAAACATTCAGTACTTC. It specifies CASSYRGAKNIQYF.

CDR3 residues: CASGGLLSDTQYF. In nucleotides, the CDR3 is TGTGCCAGCGGAGGCCTCCTGTCCGATACGCAGTATTTT. The rearrangement links TRBV5-4 to TRBJ2-3; weak D call: TRBD2 (5 bases). The germline V and J ends were trimmed by 7 bases and 6 bases, with 15 bases remaining between them. From germline, CDR1 is SGHNT and CDR2 YYREEE (reference sequence). The CDR3 totals 13 residues.

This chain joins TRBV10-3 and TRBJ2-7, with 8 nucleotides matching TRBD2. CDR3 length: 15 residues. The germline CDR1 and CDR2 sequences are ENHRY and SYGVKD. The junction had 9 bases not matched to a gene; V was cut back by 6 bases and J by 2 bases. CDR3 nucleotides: TGTGCCATCAGCCCGGGACTAGTAACTGCCTACGAGCAGTACTTC. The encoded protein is CAISPGLVTAYEQYF.

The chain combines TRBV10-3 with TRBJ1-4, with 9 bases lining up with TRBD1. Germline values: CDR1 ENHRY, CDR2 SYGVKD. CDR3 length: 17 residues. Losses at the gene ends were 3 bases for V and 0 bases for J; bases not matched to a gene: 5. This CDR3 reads CAISEQGAGATNEKLFF. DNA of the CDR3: TGTGCCATCAGTGAACAGGGGGCGGGAGCAACTAATGAAAAACTGTTTTTT.

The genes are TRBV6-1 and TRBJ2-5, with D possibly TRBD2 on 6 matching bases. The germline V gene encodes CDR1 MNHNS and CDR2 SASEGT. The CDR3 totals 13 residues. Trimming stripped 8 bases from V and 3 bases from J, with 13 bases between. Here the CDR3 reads CASSWRGKETQYF. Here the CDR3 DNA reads TGTGCCAGCTCTTGGAGGGGTAAAGAGACCCAGTACTTC.

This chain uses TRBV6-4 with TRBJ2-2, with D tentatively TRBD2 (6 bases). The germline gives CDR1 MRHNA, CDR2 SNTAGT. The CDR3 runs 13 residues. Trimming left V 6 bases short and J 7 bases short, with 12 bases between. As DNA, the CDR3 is TGTGCCAGCAGCGGGAGAGTGGGCGGGGAGCTGTTTTTT. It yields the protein CASSGRVGGELFF.

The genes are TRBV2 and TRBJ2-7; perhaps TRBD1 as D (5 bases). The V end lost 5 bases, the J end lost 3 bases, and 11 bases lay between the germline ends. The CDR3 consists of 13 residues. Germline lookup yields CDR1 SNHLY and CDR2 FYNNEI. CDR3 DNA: TGTGCCAGCAGTTATATAGACAGCTACGAGCAGTACTTC. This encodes CASSYIDSYEQYF.

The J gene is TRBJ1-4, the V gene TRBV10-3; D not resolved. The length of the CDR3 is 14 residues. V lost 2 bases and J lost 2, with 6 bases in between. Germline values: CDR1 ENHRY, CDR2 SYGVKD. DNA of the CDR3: TGTGCCATCAGTGAGGGGGATACTAATGAAAAACTGTTTTTT. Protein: CAISEGDTNEKLFF.

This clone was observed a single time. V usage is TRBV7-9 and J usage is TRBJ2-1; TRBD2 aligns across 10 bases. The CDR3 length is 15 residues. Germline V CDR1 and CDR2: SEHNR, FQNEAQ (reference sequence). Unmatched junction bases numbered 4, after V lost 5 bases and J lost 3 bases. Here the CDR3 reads CASSPGTSVYNEQFF. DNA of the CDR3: TGTGCCAGCAGCCCCGGGACTAGCGTCTACAATGAGCAGTTCTTC.

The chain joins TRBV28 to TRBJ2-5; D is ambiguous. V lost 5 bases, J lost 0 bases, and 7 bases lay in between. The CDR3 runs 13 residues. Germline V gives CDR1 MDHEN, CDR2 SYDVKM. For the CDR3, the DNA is TGTGCCAGCAGTAACGGACACCAAGAGACCCAGTACTTC. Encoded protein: CASSNGHQETQYF.

CDR3 loop: CASSDLREETQYF. The CDR3 DNA sequence: TGTGCCAGCAGCGACCTCAGGGAAGAGACCCAGTACTTC. The chain is built from TRBV7-8 and TRBJ2-5; D is possibly TRBD1 (5 bases). V was trimmed by 5 bases and J by 3 bases, leaving 10 bases between them. The CDR3 is 13 amino acids. Germline values: CDR1 SGHVS, CDR2 FQNEAQ.

The CDR3 DNA is TGTGCCAGCAGCTTAGATTCTAGGGAACGGGACTACGAGCAGTACTTC. Translating gives CASSLDSRERDYEQYF. The V gene is TRBV7-9, the J gene TRBJ2-7; TRBD2 might be the D (5 bases). Germline CDR1 and CDR2: SEHNR and FQNEAQ (reference sequence). The ends were cut back, 1 base at V and 3 bases at J, with 16 bases in the middle. There are 16 residues in the CDR3. Based on the CDR3 plus reference TRBV7-9 and TRBJ2-7, the full variable domain is DTGVSQNPRHKITKRGQNVTFRCDPISEHNRLYWYRQTLGQGPEFLTYFQNEAQLEKSRLLSDRFSAERPKGSFSTLEIQRTEQGDSAMYLCASSLDSRERDYEQYFGPGTRLTVT.

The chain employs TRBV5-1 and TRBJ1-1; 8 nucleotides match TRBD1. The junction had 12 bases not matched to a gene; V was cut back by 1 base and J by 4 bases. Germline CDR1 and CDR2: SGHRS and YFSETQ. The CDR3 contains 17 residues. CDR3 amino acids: CASSLRPGGLEGTEAFF. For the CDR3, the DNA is TGCGCCAGCAGCTTGCGTCCAGGGGGCCTGGAGGGCACTGAAGCTTTCTTT.

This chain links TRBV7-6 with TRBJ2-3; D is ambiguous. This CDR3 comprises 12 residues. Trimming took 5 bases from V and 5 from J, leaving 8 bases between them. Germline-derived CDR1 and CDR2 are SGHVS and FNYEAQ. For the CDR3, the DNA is TGTGCCAGCAGCCACTTGGAAGATACGCAGTATTTT. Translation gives CASSHLEDTQYF.

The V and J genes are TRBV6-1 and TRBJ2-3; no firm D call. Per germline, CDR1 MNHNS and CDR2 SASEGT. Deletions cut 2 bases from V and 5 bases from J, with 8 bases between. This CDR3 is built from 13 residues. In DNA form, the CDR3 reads TGTGCCAGCAGTGAAAGTGGGGAAGATACGCAGTATTTT. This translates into CASSESGEDTQYF.

DNA for the CDR3: TGTGCCAGCAGGAGTGCGGGGGATACGCAGTATTTT. It specifies CASRSAGDTQYF. The chain links TRBV6-1 to TRBJ2-3; a possible D gene is TRBD2 (6 bases). This CDR3 has 12 amino acids. Germline CDR1 MNHNS, CDR2 SASEGT. V was shortened by 6 bases and J by 6 bases, with 10 bases between the two germline ends.

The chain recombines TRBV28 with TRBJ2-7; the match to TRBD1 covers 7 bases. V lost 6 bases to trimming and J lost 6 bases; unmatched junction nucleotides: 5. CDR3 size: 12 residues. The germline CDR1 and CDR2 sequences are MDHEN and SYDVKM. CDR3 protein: CASRATGLEQYF. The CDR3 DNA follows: TGTGCCAGCAGGGCGACAGGGCTCGAGCAGTACTTC.

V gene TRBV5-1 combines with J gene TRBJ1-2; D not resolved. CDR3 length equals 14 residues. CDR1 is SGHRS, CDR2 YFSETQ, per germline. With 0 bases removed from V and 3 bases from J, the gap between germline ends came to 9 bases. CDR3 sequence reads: CASSLVSGDYGYTF. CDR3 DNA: TGCGCCAGCAGCTTGGTATCAGGAGACTATGGCTACACCTTC.